This T cell receptor beta chain was sequenced during a study of cytomegalovirus exposure and HLA in healthy donors. PCR involved 60 Vbeta and 13 Jbeta primers. Sequencing was performed with immunoSEQ multiplex PCR; in TCRdb, only in-frame clones are kept and a portion is missing. The table records fewer than 200,000 clones, around 84% of them present only once. V was clipped by 4 bases and J by 4 bases; unmatched bases: 3. CDR1 MGHDK and CDR2 SYGVNS come from the germline V gene. The CDR3 runs to 13 residues. The chain has TRBV25-1 and TRBJ1-1; TRBD1 aligns across 7 bases. The TCR comes from a man aged 25-45 years in good health and CMV-seropositive. The source material was PBMCs. The CDR3 here is CASSVPGGTEAFF. The CDR3 DNA reads TGTGCCAGCAGTGTTCCAGGGGGCACTGAAGCTTTCTTT.